The T cell receptor (beta chain) under discussion was sequenced for a study of T cell responses to AZD1222 COVID-19 vaccine listed by TCRdb under 2021. Notes on the research overall: A total of approximately 250 trial participants underwent TCR sequencing, of whom 207 had received two doses of AZD1222 and about 25 had received two doses of the MenACWY control vaccine. Trial participants were enrolled into age subgroups of 18-55, 56-69 and 70-plus years, which contained about 150, 27 and 61 TCR-sequenced participants, respectively.

The CDR3 regions of human TCRbeta chains were analyzed by immunosequencing. On the study's bioinformatics: TCRs in the repertoires were compared against a reference library of SARS-CoV-2-specific TCRs that had been generated with the MIRA antigen-specificity platform. Breadth meant the fraction of unique TCRs that were SARS-CoV-2-associated, whereas depth meant the fraction of total T cells that were SARS-CoV-2-associated. Using the MIRA data, each spike-specific TCR was mapped to the spike region that the TCR reacts to and placed in a CD4 or CD8 class. Log10-transformed breadth and depth values were compared by one-way ANOVA with Sidak's multiple comparisons tests. Imported from immuneACCESS, the table was reduced by TCRdb to in-frame sequences with V and J called. These copies leave out some clones; in studies compared against another copy, an unresolved V gene accounts for under half, and the cause of the remainder is not known. The V and J calls and clone size were taken over from that table, and D and trimming were inferred from the DNA. This sample lists fewer than 150,000 clones; roughly nine tenths were detected once. The biggest ten clones account for about a tenth of the sample.

Including cysteine and phenylalanine, the CDR3 has 13 amino acids. Only the CDR3 part of the read is kept: 39 bases, read in frame from the first base. Between the V and J ends, shortened by 7 bases and 0 bases respectively, the junction contains 7 bases. Findings and caveats that apply to the study as a whole: Spike-specific TCR breadth and depth rose significantly after two AZD1222 doses compared with day 0 and with MenACWY recipients. CD4 TCRs associated with the vaccine covered the entire spike protein, and the dominant responses were in regions 160-218 and 743-854. The 56-69-year group was small, and its depth increase did not reach significance, likely because of low power. Because no samples from the day 14 peak response were available, repertoires could be characterized only after the peak T cell response. Reportedly, close to half of the unique spike-specific TCRs recognized epitopes lying outside the regions that are mutated in the B.1.351 and B.1.1.7 variants. Only five to seven AZD1222 recipients were SARS-CoV-2 seropositive at baseline, limiting conclusions about previously exposed vaccinees. Participants were mostly white British, with more females than males. The authors suggested clonal diversity may have been underestimated.

Concerning this clone itself: Its binding antigen is unknown. Base qualities are missing; no much larger clone stands one base away.

The meaning of the sample's time point label: about 28 days (+/-7) after the second vaccine dose. Because spike-specific TCR depth and breadth did not differ between the two schedules, AZD1222 recipients who got a second dose at roughly 4 weeks were pooled with those who got a second dose at roughly 12 weeks. The vaccinee samples were drawn from two UK trials, COV001 and COV002, one of which was a single-blind randomized controlled phase 2/3 trial testing AZD1222 (ChAdOx1 nCoV-19) in healthy adults. For TCRbeta chain sequencing, PBMC samples from trial participants were taken at day 0 and at day 28 after the second dose.

The sequenced sample was peripheral blood, obtained 28 days after the second AZD1222 dose. This chain joins TRBV12-3 or TRBV12-4 to TRBJ1-3; confidence is insufficient to name the D gene. The TCR sequence derives from an adult who received the AZD1222 COVID-19 vaccine. The CDR3 protein sequence reads: CASKSHSGNTIYF. The DNA reads as follows: TGTGCCAGCAAATCCCACTCTGGAAACACCATATATTTT.